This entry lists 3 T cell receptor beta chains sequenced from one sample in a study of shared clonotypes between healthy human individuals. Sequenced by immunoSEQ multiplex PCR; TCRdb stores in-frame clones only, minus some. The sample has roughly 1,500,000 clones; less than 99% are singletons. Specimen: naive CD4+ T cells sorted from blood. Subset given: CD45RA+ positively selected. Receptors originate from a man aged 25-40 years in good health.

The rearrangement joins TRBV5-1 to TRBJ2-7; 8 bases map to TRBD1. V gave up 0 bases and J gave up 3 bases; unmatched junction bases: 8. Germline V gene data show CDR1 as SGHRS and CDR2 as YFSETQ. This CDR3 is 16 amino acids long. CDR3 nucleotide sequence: TGCGCCAGCAGCTTGGTAGTGACAGGGGATCTCTACGAGCAGTACTTC. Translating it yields CASSLVVTGDLYEQYF.

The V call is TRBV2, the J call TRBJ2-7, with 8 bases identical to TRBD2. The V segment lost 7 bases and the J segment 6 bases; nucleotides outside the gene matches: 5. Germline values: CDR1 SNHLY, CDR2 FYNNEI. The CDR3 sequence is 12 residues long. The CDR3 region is CASTREGPEQYF. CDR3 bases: TGTGCCAGCACCCGGGAGGGCCCCGAGCAGTACTTC.

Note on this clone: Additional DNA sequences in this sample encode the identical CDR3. CDR3 bases: TGTGCCAGCAGTTACTCAGGGGACTTGAACACTGAAGCTTTCTTT. Translated: CASSYSGDLNTEAFF. The chain recombines TRBV6-5 with TRBJ1-1, with a tentative D call TRBD1 (5 bases). V lost 0 bases and J lost 0, with 8 bases in between. The length of the CDR3 is 15 residues. Germline V gene lookup returns CDR1 MNHEY and CDR2 SVGAGI.